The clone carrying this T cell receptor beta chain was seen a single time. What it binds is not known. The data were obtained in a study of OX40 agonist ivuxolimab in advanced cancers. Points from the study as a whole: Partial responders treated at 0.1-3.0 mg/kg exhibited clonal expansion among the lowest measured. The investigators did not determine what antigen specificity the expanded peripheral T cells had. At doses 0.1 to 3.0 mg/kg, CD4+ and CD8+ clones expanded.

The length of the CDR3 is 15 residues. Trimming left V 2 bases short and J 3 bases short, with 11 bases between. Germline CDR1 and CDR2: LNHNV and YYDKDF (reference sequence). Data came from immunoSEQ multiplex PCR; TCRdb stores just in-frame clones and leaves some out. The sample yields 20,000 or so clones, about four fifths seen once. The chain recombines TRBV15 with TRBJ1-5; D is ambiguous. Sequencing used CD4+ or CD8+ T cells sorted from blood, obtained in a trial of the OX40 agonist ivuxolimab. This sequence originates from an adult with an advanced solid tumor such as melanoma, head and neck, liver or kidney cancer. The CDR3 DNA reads TGTGCCACCAGCAGATGGGCCTCGGACAATCAGCCCCAGCATTTT. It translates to CATSRWASDNQPQHF.